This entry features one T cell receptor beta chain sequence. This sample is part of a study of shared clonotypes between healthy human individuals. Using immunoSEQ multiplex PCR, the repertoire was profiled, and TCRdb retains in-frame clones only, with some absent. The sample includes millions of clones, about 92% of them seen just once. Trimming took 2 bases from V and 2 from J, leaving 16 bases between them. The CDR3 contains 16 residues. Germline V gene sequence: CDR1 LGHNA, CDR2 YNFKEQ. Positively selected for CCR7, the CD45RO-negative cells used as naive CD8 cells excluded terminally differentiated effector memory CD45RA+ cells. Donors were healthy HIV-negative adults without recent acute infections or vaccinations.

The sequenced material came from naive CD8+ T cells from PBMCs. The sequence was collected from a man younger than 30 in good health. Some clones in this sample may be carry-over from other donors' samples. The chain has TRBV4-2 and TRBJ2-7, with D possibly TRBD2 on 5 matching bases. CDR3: CASSQSPGLATYEQYF. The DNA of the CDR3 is TGTGCCAGCAGCCAAAGTCCAGGACTTGCCACCTACGAGCAGTACTTC.